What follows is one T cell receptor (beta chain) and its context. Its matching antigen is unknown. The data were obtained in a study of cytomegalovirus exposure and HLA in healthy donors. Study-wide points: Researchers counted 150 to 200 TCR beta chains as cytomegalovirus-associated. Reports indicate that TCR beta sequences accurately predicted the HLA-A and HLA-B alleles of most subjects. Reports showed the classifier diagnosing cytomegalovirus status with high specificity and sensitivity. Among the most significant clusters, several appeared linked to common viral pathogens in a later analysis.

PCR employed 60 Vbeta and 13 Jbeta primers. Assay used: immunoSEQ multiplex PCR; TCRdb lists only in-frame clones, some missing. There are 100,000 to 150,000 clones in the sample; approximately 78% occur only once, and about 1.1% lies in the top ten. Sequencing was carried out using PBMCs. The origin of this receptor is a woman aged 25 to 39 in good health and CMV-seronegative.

The CDR3 DNA sequence: TGTGCCAGTAGTCGGACCGATGCACAGGATCCGCAGTATTTT. The encoded protein is CASSRTDAQDPQYF. The J gene is TRBJ2-3, the V gene TRBV19; D might be TRBD1 (5 bases). The V end lost 5 bases, the J end lost 10 bases, and 19 bases lay between the germline ends. The germline V gene encodes CDR1 LNHDA and CDR2 SQIVND (reference sequence). The CDR3 has 14 amino acids. The whole variable domain, filled in from reference TRBV19 and TRBJ2-3, reads DGGITQSPKYLFRKEGQNVTLSCEQNLNHDAMYWYRQDPGQGLRLIYYSQIVNDFQKGDIAEGYSVSREKKESFPLTVTSAQKNPTAFYLCASSRTDAQDPQYFGPGTRLTVL.